Below, 16 T cell receptor beta chains from the same sample are listed, as sequenced in a study of regulatory T cells in long-lasting Graves disease. Arm-PCR with iRepertoire HTBI primers amplified the CDR3 regions for these TCR beta libraries. A single record per CDR3 protein comes from TCRdb applying MiXCR to the multiplex PCR reads. This repertoire shows hundreds of thousands of distinct CDR3 sequences, around 16% found once; its top ten account for 20% to 30%. Time point of the sample: newly diagnosed GD, antithyroid drugs for less than 3 months. Extracted RNA from PBMCs served as the source of the TCR library. These data were also filed under a second study, of T cells in Graves' hyperthyroidism and ophthalmopathy.

Sequencing used peripheral blood mononuclear cells (PBMCs), obtained at new diagnosis, from a patient treated with antithyroid drugs. The origin of the receptors is a woman aged 35-65 years with Graves disease.

This clonotype was counted ten times or more. The rearrangement links TRBV11-2 to TRBJ2-5; the match to TRBD2 covers 8 bases. There are 15 residues in the CDR3. Germline V gene lookup returns CDR1 SGHAT and CDR2 FQNNGV. Losses at the gene ends were 0 bases for V and 5 bases for J; bases not matched to a gene: 5. CDR3 nucleotide sequence: TGTGCCAGCAGCTTAGATAGGTCGGGGGGGGAGACCCAGTACTTC. Its translation is CASSLDRSGGETQYF.

To note about this clonotype: An end of the junction differs from the germline gene, which may be a read error. The genes are TRBV3-1 and TRBJ1-6; 7 bases are a match to TRBD1. Germline CDR1 is LGHDT and CDR2 is YNNKEL (reference sequence). The length of the CDR3 is 14 residues. CDR3 loop: CACSSRDSFSPLHF. The DNA of the CDR3 is TGTGCCTGCAGCAGCCGGGACAGTTTTTCACCCCTCCACTTT. Full variable domain (rest looked up from reference TRBV3-1 and TRBJ1-6): DTAVSQTPKYLVTQMGNDKSIKCEQNLGHDTMYWYKQDSKKFLKIMFSYNNKELIINETVPNRFSPKSPDKAHLNLHINSLELGDSAVYFCACSSRDSFSPLHFGNGTRLTVT.

This clonotype was detected many times. The rearrangement joins TRBV5-1 to TRBJ2-1, with D possibly matching TRBD2 (5 bases). The CDR3 runs 14 residues. Trimming removed 5 bases from V and 4 bases from J, with 13 bases in between. Per germline, CDR1 SGHRS and CDR2 YFSETQ. The DNA of the CDR3 is TGCGCCAGCAGGGGGAACGGGGAGTACAATGAGCAGTTCTTC. Translation gives CASRGNGEYNEQFF.

This clonotype was counted many times. The V gene is TRBV25-1, the J gene TRBJ2-7; 10 nucleotides agree with TRBD1. Germline-derived CDR1 and CDR2 are MGHDK and SYGVNS. The junction had 2 bases not matched to a gene; V was cut back by 6 bases and J by 3 bases. This CDR3 is built from 13 residues. This chain's CDR3 is CASRGQGIYEQYF. The DNA of the CDR3 is TGTGCCAGCAGGGGACAGGGGATCTACGAGCAGTACTTC.

In its sample, this clonotype was seen many times. V and J are TRBV28 and TRBJ1-2, with 7 bases that match TRBD1. The V gene's germline CDR1 is MDHEN and CDR2 SYDVKM. The CDR3 runs to 17 residues. Trimming cost V 6 bases and J 4 bases; bases outside gene matches: 17. The CDR3 nucleotides read TGTGCCAGCAGCCCCAGGGGGGGAGTCGAGAAGTCCTATGGCTACACCTTC. This translates into CASSPRGGVEKSYGYTF.

V gene TRBV28 combines with J gene TRBJ2-7; D is unresolved. Per germline, CDR1 MDHEN and CDR2 SYDVKM. The V end was cut by 6 bases, the J end by 1 base, with 16 bases between. CDR3 length: 15 residues. This CDR3 reads CASSANRATSYEQYF. CDR3 bases: TGTGCCAGCAGCGCCAACCGGGCCACTTCCTACGAGCAGTACTTC.

This rearrangement joins TRBV11-1 to TRBJ2-3; 9 bases map to TRBD2. This CDR3 region has 17 residues. The V gene's germline CDR1 is SGHAT and CDR2 FQDESV (reference sequence). The V segment lost 5 bases and the J segment 7 bases; nucleotides outside the gene matches: 16. CDR3 coding DNA: TGTGCCAGCAGCGACGACTGGGCGGGGGGGCCCGGGAATACGCAGTATTTT. Residues: CASSDDWAGGPGNTQYF.

This chain joins TRBV15 and TRBJ2-5; D remains unclear. From germline, CDR1 is LNHNV and CDR2 YYDKDF (reference sequence). Trimming took off 3 bases at V and 2 bases at J, with 10 bases between the two ends. The CDR3 is made up of 14 amino acids. The CDR3 DNA is TGTGCCACCAGCAGGTTGACGCTACAAGAGACCCAGTACTTC. It is translated as CATSRLTLQETQYF.

This clonotype was seen repeatedly, ten times or more. This rearrangement joins TRBV7-9 to TRBJ1-1, with D perhaps matching TRBD1 (5 bases). V lost 2 bases to trimming and J lost 0 bases, with 10 bases between them. Germline CDR1 is SEHNR and CDR2 is FQNEAQ (reference sequence). CDR3 length: 15 residues. The DNA of the CDR3 is TGTGCCAGCAGCTTATCGGGACCCATGAACACTGAAGCTTTCTTT. This translates into CASSLSGPMNTEAFF.

This clonotype was seen more than once but under ten times. The CDR3 DNA reads TGTGCCAGCAGTTGGGGACTAGCGGGCATAGGAGAGTTCTTC. Protein: CASSWGLAGIGEFF. The chain combines TRBV6-4 with TRBJ2-1, with 12 bases lining up with TRBD2. Germline values: CDR1 MRHNA, CDR2 SNTAGT. V lost 5 bases and J lost 14; bases outside the gene matches: 10. The CDR3 loop spans 14 amino acids.

The chain carries TRBV19 and TRBJ1-6; 7 nucleotides line up with TRBD1. V lost 5 bases, J lost 12 bases, and 7 bases stayed unmatched. CDR3 size: 13 residues. Germline V lookup: CDR1 LNHDA, CDR2 SQIVND (reference sequence). The CDR3 nucleotides read TGTGCCAGTAGTGCGTCGACAGGGAGACCCCTCCACTTT. Translating it yields CASSASTGRPLHF.

This clonotype was found many times. The V call is TRBV19, the J call TRBJ2-1, with TRBD1 matching 9 bases. V shed 7 bases, J shed 10 bases, and the junction held 23 bases outside the gene matches. The germline V gene encodes CDR1 LNHDA and CDR2 SQIVND (reference sequence). This CDR3 region has 18 residues. The CDR3 DNA reads TGTGCCAGTATGAGGACAGGGGTAGGTCGAGTCGAGTCCAAAGAGCAGTTCTTC. Protein: CASMRTGVGRVESKEQFF.

Many counts were recorded for this clonotype. V is TRBV2 and J is TRBJ1-2; D gene uncertain. The CDR3 runs to 14 residues. Trimming cost V 5 bases and J 1 base, with 11 bases left between them. Germline assignment: CDR1 SNHLY and CDR2 FYNNEI. CDR3 residues: CASSQEEFNYGYTF. The CDR3 DNA reads TGTGCCAGCAGTCAGGAGGAGTTTAACTATGGCTACACCTTC. The full variable domain, rest sourced from reference TRBV2 and TRBJ1-2, is EPEVTQTPSHQVTQMGQEVILRCVPISNHLYFYWYRQILGQKVEFLVSFYNNEISEKSEIFDDQFSVERPDGSNFTLKIRSTKLEDSAMYFCASSQEEFNYGYTFGSGTRLTVV.

This clonotype came up many times. V gene TRBV7-3 combines with J gene TRBJ2-5; 8 positions agree with TRBD2. Per germline, CDR1 SGHTA and CDR2 FQGTGA. Losses at the gene ends were 3 bases for V and 5 bases for J; bases not matched to a gene: 11. The CDR3 has 16 amino acids. The DNA of the CDR3 is TGTGCCAGCAGCTTGACTGGACTAGCAAACGGGGAGACCCAGTACTTC. Its protein is CASSLTGLANGETQYF.

This clonotype occurred many times. The chain joins TRBV6-1 to TRBJ1-6, with a weak D call TRBD1 (5 bases). The CDR3 spans 17 residues. V gave up 1 base and J gave up 0 bases, with 10 bases separating them. Per germline, CDR1 MNHNS and CDR2 SASEGT. The CDR3 DNA reads as TGTGCCAGCAGTGAAGTTGGGGGTAGCTCCTATAATTCACCCCTCCACTTT. Translation gives CASSEVGGSSYNSPLHF.

This clonotype was seen many times. The chain combines TRBV19 with TRBJ2-7, with D perhaps matching TRBD2 (5 bases). CDR3 length: 14 amino acids. V lost 1 base and J lost 1, with 8 bases in between. Germline V gene lookup returns CDR1 LNHDA and CDR2 SQIVND (reference sequence). CDR3 loop: CASSIGGASYEQYF. Here the CDR3 DNA reads TGTGCCAGTAGTATAGGGGGAGCTTCCTACGAGCAGTACTTC.